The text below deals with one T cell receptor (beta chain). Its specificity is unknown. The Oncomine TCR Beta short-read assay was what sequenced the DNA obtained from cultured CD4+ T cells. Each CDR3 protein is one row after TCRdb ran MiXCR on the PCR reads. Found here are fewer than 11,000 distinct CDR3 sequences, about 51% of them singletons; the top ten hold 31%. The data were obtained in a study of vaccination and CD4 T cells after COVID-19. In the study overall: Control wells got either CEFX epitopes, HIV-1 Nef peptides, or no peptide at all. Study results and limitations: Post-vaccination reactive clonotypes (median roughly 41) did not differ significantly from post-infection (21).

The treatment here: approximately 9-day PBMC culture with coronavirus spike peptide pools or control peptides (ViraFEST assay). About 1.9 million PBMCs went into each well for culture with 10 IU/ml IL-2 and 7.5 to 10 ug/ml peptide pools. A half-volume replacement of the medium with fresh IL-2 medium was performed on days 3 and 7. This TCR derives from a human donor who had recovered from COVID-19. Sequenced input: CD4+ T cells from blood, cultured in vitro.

The CDR3 DNA follows: TGTGCCAGCAGCTACAGGAGCCAGCCCCAGCATTTT. Translated: CASSYRSQPQHF. The V and J genes are TRBV5-8 and TRBJ1-5; maybe TRBD1 (5 bases). In germline, CDR1 is SGHTS, CDR2 YDEGEE. This CDR3 is 12 amino acids long. The ends were cut back, 3 bases at V and 7 bases at J, with 8 bases in the middle. The complete variable domain, with remaining parts taken from reference TRBV5-8 and TRBJ1-5, reads EAGVTQSPTHLIKTRGQQATLRCSPISGHTSVYWYQQALGLGLQFLLWYDEGEERNRGNFPPRFSGRQFPNYSSELNVNALELEDSALYLCASSYRSQPQHFGDGTRLSIL.